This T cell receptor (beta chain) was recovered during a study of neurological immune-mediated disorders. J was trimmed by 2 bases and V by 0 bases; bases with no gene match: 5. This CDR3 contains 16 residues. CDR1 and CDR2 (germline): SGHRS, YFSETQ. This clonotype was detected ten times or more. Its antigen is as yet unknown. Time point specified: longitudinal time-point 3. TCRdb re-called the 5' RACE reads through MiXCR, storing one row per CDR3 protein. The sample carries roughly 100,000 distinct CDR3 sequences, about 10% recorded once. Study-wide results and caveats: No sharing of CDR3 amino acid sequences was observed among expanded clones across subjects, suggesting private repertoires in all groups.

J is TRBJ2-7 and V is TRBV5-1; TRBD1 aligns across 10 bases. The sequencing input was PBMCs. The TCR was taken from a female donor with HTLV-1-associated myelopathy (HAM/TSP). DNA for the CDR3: TGCGCCAGCAGCTTGGGGGGACAGGGGTTGACCTACGAGCAGTACTTC. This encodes CASSLGGQGLTYEQYF.